These 10 T cell receptor beta chains share one sample of origin, sequenced in a study of T cell repertoires in cytomegalovirus infection. No antigen is known for these receptors. TCRdb re-called the reads with MiXCR, one entry per CDR3 protein. The top ten clones hold about 12% of a sample with about 770,000 distinct CDR3 sequences, 25% to 30% of them seen once. The sample here was cultured CD8+ T cells from PBMCs, taken from culture after CMV antigen stimulation. These receptors originate from a human donor in good health (CMV status not recorded). Some clones in this sample may be carry-over from other donors' samples.

This clonotype was seen more than once but under ten times. The rearrangement uses TRBV12-3 or TRBV12-4 and TRBJ1-5; no clear D gene. V shed 2 bases and J shed 9 bases, with 8 bases lying between them. The CDR3 length is 12 residues. The CDR3 loop reads CASSLSSGPQHF. CDR3 sequence (DNA): TGTGCCAGCAGTTTAAGTTCCGGGCCCCAGCATTTT.

The chain uses TRBV27 and TRBJ2-2; D is perhaps TRBD2 (6 bases). The CDR3 totals 15 residues. Germline CDR1 is MNHEY and CDR2 is SMNVEV (reference sequence). Deletions cut 4 bases from V and 4 bases from J, with 13 bases between. The CDR3 spells CASSSPGVPTGELFF. In DNA form, the CDR3 reads TGTGCCAGCAGTTCACCGGGGGTTCCCACCGGGGAGCTGTTTTTT.

This CDR3 reads CASSLIGQSSYEQYF. As DNA, the CDR3 is TGTGCCAGCAGTTTAATTGGACAGTCTAGCTACGAGCAGTACTTC. V usage is TRBV27 and J usage is TRBJ2-7; D perhaps matches TRBD1 (6 bases). The CDR3 consists of 15 residues. CDR1 MNHEY and CDR2 SMNVEV come from the germline V gene (reference sequence). The V end lost 2 bases, the J end lost 3 bases, and 14 bases lay between the germline ends.

The sample holds many counts of this clonotype. The genes are TRBV7-2 and TRBJ2-5; D gene ambiguous. This CDR3 is 15 amino acids long. Germline V CDR1 and CDR2: SGHTA, FQGNSA. Trimming removed 3 bases at V and 5 bases at J, with 16 bases between. The CDR3 here is CASSFSQAYRETQYF. CDR3 nucleotide sequence: TGTGCCAGCAGCTTTAGCCAGGCCTACCGGGAGACCCAGTACTTC.

The chain is built from TRBV7-2 and TRBJ1-5; D is unresolved. V was shortened by 5 bases and J by 7 bases, with 18 bases between the two germline ends. Germline V CDR1 and CDR2: SGHTA, FQGNSA. CDR3 length: 15 residues. For the CDR3, the DNA is TGTGCCAGCAGCATCCTTAGCGGCGAATACCAGCCCCAGCATTTT. It specifies CASSILSGEYQPQHF.

The chain links TRBV27 to TRBJ1-2; D remains ambiguous. The CDR3 spans 14 residues. The V gene lost 6 bases and the J gene lost 4 bases, with 15 bases spanning the gap. From germline, CDR1 is MNHEY and CDR2 SMNVEV (reference sequence). The CDR3: CASSPGLLVYGYTF. The CDR3 DNA follows: TGTGCCAGCAGCCCAGGACTGTTGGTCTATGGCTACACCTTC.

V and J are TRBV20-1 and TRBJ1-2; 7 bases agree with TRBD1. CDR3 length: 12 residues. Germline CDR1 reads DFQATT; CDR2 reads SNEGSKA (reference sequence). After removal of 2 bases from V and 3 bases from J, the junction contained 0 bases not matched to a gene. CDR3 residues: CSARQGDYGYTF. DNA of the CDR3: TGCAGTGCTAGACAGGGGGACTATGGCTACACCTTC.

This rearrangement joins TRBV28 to TRBJ1-2; TRBD1 might be the D (6 bases). CDR3 size: 14 residues. V lost 2 bases to trimming and J lost 0 bases, with 7 bases between them. The germline gives CDR1 MDHEN, CDR2 SYDVKM. CDR3 nucleotides: TGTGCCAGCAGTTTAAGGGGGGCTAACTATGGCTACACCTTC. This translates into CASSLRGANYGYTF.

J is TRBJ2-1 and V is TRBV20-1, with TRBD2 matching over 15 bases. The CDR3 totals 18 residues. Germline V gene lookup returns CDR1 DFQATT and CDR2 SNEGSKA (reference sequence). V trimming: 4 bases; J trimming: 0 bases; junction bases outside the gene matches: 7. This chain's CDR3 is CSAKGLAGGFSSYNEQFF. The CDR3 bases are TGCAGTGCTAAGGGACTAGCGGGGGGATTTAGCTCCTACAATGAGCAGTTCTTC.

About this clonotype itself: The junction differs from germline at one of its ends, possibly a read error. The rearrangement links TRBV4-1 to TRBJ2-1; 8 nucleotides match TRBD2. CDR1 and CDR2 from the germline V gene are MGHRA and YSYEKL. The CDR3 runs to 16 residues. This chain's CDR3 is CASSQDRGGTYNEQFF. The CDR3 DNA sequence: TGTGCCAGCAGCCAAGATCGGGGGGGAACTTACAATGAGCAGTTCTTC.